A selection of T cell receptor beta chains follows, all from one sample in a study of beta chain features in type 1 diabetes. TCRdb keeps only in-frame clones here, not all; method: immunoSEQ multiplex PCR. The top ten clones hold approximately 1.3% of a sample with over 120,000 clones, 10% of them seen once. Specimen: naive CD4+ T cells from blood. The source of these receptors is a man aged 18 to 35 in good health. Each CDR3 is given with its conserved first and last residue. The D gene is left open where the match is weak. Rows give clone size only sometimes, using once, few, many, or a class for an expanded clone.

CDR3 length	V gene	J gene	D gene	clone size	CDR3 DNA	CDR3 protein
13	TRBV18	TRBJ1-1	TRBD1	NA	TGTGCCAGCTCAGACAGGGGGCGGGTTGAAGCTTTCTTT	CASSDRGRVEAFF
19	TRBV27	TRBJ2-6	TRBD1	NA	TGTGCCAGCAGTTTATATGGACAGGCACTCTTCTCTGGGGCCAACGTCCTGACTTTC	CASSLYGQALFSGANVLTF
13	TRBV6-6	TRBJ2-5	TRBD1	few	TGTGCCAGCAGGGAGACAGGGCAGGAGACCCAGTACTTC	CASRETGQETQYF
13	TRBV5-5	TRBJ2-4	TRBD1	NA	TGTGCCAGCAGCTTGGACAGGGGAAACATTCAGTACTTC	CASSLDRGNIQYF
15	TRBV5-1	TRBJ2-5	TRBD2	few	TGCGCCAGCAGCCCCATAGCGGGCGGGCAAGAGACCCAGTACTTC	CASSPIAGGQETQYF
15	TRBV4-2	TRBJ2-7	TRBD2	NA	TGTGCCAGCAGCCCCGCCGGGACTAGCCACTACGAGCAGTACTTC	CASSPAGTSHYEQYF
14	TRBV9	TRBJ1-3	NA	few	TGTGCCAGCAGCCCCAGTGGTTCTGGAAACACCATATATTTT	CASSPSGSGNTIYF
15	TRBV5-6	TRBJ2-7	NA	many	TGTGCCAGCAGCTTGCTCTACAGGGACAACTACGAGCAGTACTTC	CASSLLYRDNYEQYF
16	TRBV19	TRBJ1-6	NA	few	TGTGCCAGTAGATCCGGAGGGAGCTCCTATAATTCACCCCTCCACTTT	CASRSGGSSYNSPLHF
16	TRBV4-3	TRBJ2-3	NA	NA	TGCGCCAGCAGCCAAGGGCTAAGGGGGCGGGGAGATACGCAGTATTTT	CASSQGLRGRGDTQYF
14	TRBV2	TRBJ2-5	NA	NA	TGTGCCAGCAGTGAATTGGCTAGGGGAGAGACCCAGTACTTC	CASSELARGETQYF
14	TRBV11-2	TRBJ2-7	NA	NA	TGTGCCAGCAGCTCCAGGACAGTCTCCTACGAGCAGTACTTC	CASSSRTVSYEQYF
15	TRBV6-5	TRBJ2-3	TRBD1	NA	TGTGCCAGCAGCCCGGGACAGGGCTTTCCAGATACGCAGTATTTT	CASSPGQGFPDTQYF
15	TRBV18	TRBJ2-7	TRBD2	NA	TGTGCCAGCTCACCTGAGACTAGCGGGGCCTACGAGCAGTACTTC	CASSPETSGAYEQYF
18	TRBV9	TRBJ1-2	NA	few	TGTGCCAGCAGCGTAGTTAGGGGGTCCTGGCATTGGGTCTATGGCTACACCTTC	CASSVVRGSWHWVYGYTF
13	TRBV27	TRBJ2-7	NA	few	TGTGCCAGCAGTTTAAACAGGGGGGGCGAGCAGTACTTC	CASSLNRGGEQYF
15	TRBV19	TRBJ1-5	NA	few	TGTGCCACCCAAGACGGGTTAAATAGCAATCAGCCCCAGCATTTT	CATQDGLNSNQPQHF
12	TRBV7-2	TRBJ1-1	NA	few	TGTGCCAGCAGCACTAACGGGGTTGAAGCTTTCTTT	CASSTNGVEAFF
16	TRBV28	TRBJ2-3	TRBD2	few	TGTGCCAGCAGTTTGCTAGCGGGGGTGAACACAGATACGCAGTATTTT	CASSLLAGVNTDTQYF
15	TRBV29-1	TRBJ1-1	NA	NA	TGCAGCGTTCCCTCCGGGACACCGATGAACACTGAAGCTTTCTTT	CSVPSGTPMNTEAFF
15	TRBV9	TRBJ1-1	NA	few	TGTGCCAGCAGCGTACAGGGGAAATGGGACACTGAAGCTTTCTTT	CASSVQGKWDTEAFF
14	TRBV7-2	TRBJ1-5	NA	few	TGCGCCAGCAGCCAAGACACAGGCCCTCAGCCCCAGCATTTT	CASSQDTGPQPQHF
16	TRBV9	TRBJ2-3	TRBD1	few	TGTGCCAGCAGCGTCCAGGGGGCGCGGGACACAGATACGCAGTATTTT	CASSVQGARDTDTQYF
17	TRBV4-3	TRBJ1-6	NA	few	TGCGCCAGCAGCCAGGGGGCACAGGGCACCTATAATTCACCCCTCCACTTT	CASSQGAQGTYNSPLHF
16	TRBV4-3	TRBJ1-4	NA	NA	TGCGCCAGCAGCCAATCTCAGGGATTACGAAGTGAAAAACTGTTTTTT	CASSQSQGLRSEKLFF
15	TRBV5-1	TRBJ1-2	TRBD1	NA	TGCGCCAGCAGCTTTCAGCCGGGACAGGGCGATGGCTACACCTTC	CASSFQPGQGDGYTF
15	TRBV7-2	TRBJ2-2	TRBD2	few	TGTGCCAGCAGCTTACGGGGGGGCGGCACCGGGGAGCTGTTTTTT	CASSLRGGGTGELFF
11	TRBV10-1	TRBJ2-1	NA	NA	TGCGCCAGCAGTGACCAGCGGAAGCAGTTCTTC	CASSDQRKQFF
17	TRBV15	TRBJ2-5	NA	NA	TGTGCCACCAGCAGAGATTTGGCAAACACCGCCCAAGAGACCCAGTACTTC	CATSRDLANTAQETQYF
14	TRBV27	TRBJ2-5	TRBD2	few	TGTGCCAGCAGTCAACGGACTAGCGGGGGGGACCAGTACTTC	CASSQRTSGGDQYF
17	TRBV25-1	TRBJ2-1	TRBD2	few	TGTGCCAGCAGTGAAGGTTTGGGACTAGCGGGGGGTAGTGAGCAGTTCTTC	CASSEGLGLAGGSEQFF
14	TRBV5-1	TRBJ2-5	TRBD1	NA	TGCGCCAGCAGCTGGACAGGGGTCCAAGAGACCCAGTACTTC	CASSWTGVQETQYF
17	TRBV6-1	TRBJ1-6	TRBD1	NA	TGTGCCAGCAGTGAAGCGGCACAGGGGAGATATAATTCACCCCTCCACTTT	CASSEAAQGRYNSPLHF
12	TRBV30	TRBJ1-2	NA	many	TGTGCCTGGAGCTCCGGTAACTATGGCTACACCTTC	CAWSSGNYGYTF
15	TRBV27	TRBJ1-1	TRBD1	NA	TGTGCCAGCAGTTTATGGGGACAGGGAAGGACTGAAGCTTTCTTT	CASSLWGQGRTEAFF
16	TRBV7-9	TRBJ2-5	TRBD1	NA	TGTGCCAGCAGCTTAGGGGCGACAGGGGCTAGGGAGACCCAGTACTTC	CASSLGATGARETQYF
14	TRBV6-5	TRBJ2-1	NA	NA	TGTGCCAGCAGTTATTTAGCGCCGAACAATGAGCAGTTCTTC	CASSYLAPNNEQFF
15	TRBV5-6	TRBJ1-6	NA	NA	TGTGCCAGCAGCTTCGGAGGCTCCTATAATTCACCCCTCCACTTT	CASSFGGSYNSPLHF
15	TRBV5-1	TRBJ2-7	NA	NA	TGCGCCAGCAGCTTGGTGGCAGGCGAAACCTACGAGCAGTACTTC	CASSLVAGETYEQYF
14	TRBV4-1	TRBJ1-4	TRBD1	few	TGCGCCAGCAGCCTGGGACAGTGGAATGAAAAACTGTTTTTT	CASSLGQWNEKLFF